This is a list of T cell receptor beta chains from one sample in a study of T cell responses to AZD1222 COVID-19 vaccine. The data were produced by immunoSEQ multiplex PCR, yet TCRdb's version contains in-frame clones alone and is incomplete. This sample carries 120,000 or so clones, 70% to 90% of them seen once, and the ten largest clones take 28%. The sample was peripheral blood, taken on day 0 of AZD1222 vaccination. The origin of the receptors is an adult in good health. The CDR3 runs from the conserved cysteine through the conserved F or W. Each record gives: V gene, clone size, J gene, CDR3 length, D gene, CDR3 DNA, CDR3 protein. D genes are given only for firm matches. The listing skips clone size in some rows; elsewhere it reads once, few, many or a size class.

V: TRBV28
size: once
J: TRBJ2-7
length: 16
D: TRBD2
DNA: TGTGCCAGCAGTTTTGGACTAGCGGAACTATCCTACGAGCAGTACTTC
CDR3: CASSFGLAELSYEQYF

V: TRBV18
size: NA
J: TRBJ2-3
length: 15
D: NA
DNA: TGTGCCAGCTCACCACAGCAGGCCCGCACAGATACGCAGTATTTT
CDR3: CASSPQQARTDTQYF

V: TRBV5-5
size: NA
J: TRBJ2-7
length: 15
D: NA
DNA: TGTGCCAGCAGCTTTGGTCGGGCTTTTGCTTACGAGCAGTACTTC
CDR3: CASSFGRAFAYEQYF

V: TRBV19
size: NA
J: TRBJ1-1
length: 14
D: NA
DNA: TGTGCCAGTAGTAGACCAGACCGGAACACTGAAGCTTTCTTT
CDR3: CASSRPDRNTEAFF

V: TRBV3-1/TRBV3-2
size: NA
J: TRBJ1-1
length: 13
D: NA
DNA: TGTGCCAGCAGCCCTCATCAGAACACTGAAGCTTTCTTT
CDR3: CASSPHQNTEAFF

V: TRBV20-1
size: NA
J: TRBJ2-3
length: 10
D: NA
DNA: TGCAGTGCGCGGACAGATACGCAGTATTTT
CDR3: CSARTDTQYF

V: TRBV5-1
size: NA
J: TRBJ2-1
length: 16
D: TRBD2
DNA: TGCGCCAGCAGCCCGGGAGGGACTTACTCCTACAATGAGCAGTTCTTC
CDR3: CASSPGGTYSYNEQFF

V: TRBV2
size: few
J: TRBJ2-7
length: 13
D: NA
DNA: TGTGCCTGGGGCCTCCGGGGCTCCTACGAGCAGTACTTC
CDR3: CAWGLRGSYEQYF

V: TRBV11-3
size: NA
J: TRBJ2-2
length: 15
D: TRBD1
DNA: TGTGCCAGCAGCCGACAGGGGGCGAACACCGGGGAGCTGTTTTTT
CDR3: CASSRQGANTGELFF

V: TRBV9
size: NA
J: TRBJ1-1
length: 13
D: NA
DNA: TGTGCCAGCAGCGTAGTTTCCAACACTGAAGCTTTCTTT
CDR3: CASSVVSNTEAFF

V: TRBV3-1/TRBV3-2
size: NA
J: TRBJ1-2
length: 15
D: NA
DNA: TGTGCCAGCAGCCAAGATTGGTCGGGAAAGTATGGCTACACCTTC
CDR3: CASSQDWSGKYGYTF

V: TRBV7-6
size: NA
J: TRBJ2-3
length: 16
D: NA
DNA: TGTGCCAGCAGCTTGAATCCGGATATGATGGGAGATACGCAGTATTTT
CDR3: CASSLNPDMMGDTQYF

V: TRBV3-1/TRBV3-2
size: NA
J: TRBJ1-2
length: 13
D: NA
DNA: TGTGCCAGCAGCCAAGCGGGCTTGCGTGGCTACACCTTC
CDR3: CASSQAGLRGYTF

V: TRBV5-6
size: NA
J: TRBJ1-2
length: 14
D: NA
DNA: TGTGCCAGCAGCTTGGGGGGGCTGTCCAGTGGCTACACCTTC
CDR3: CASSLGGLSSGYTF

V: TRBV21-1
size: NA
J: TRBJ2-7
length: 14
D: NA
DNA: TGTGCCAGCAGCCCCAGAAGGGGATCCTACGAGCAGTACTTC
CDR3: CASSPRRGSYEQYF